The entry below describes one T cell receptor (beta chain). Its antigen remains undetermined. The record has no base qualities; no much larger clone is one base away. Collaborating institutions collected whole blood in K2EDTA tubes following their own protocols. For TCRbeta analysis, collaborators shipped samples as frozen whole blood, isolated PBMCs, or DNA extracted from either of those sample types. The sample is drawn from a study of blood T cell repertoires in COVID-19 (dated by TCRdb to 2018 to 2020). In the study overall: Samples covering the acute and convalescent phases of COVID-19 were provided by collaborators in the United States, Italy and Spain. The material from the prospective study consisted of cDNA or gDNA derived from T cells, B-cell-depleted T cells, or PBMCs. The dataset comprised deeply sampled blood TCRbeta repertoires from subjects exposed to, actively infected with, or recovered from COVID-19. Samples came from the ongoing ImmuneRACE study (first 160 participants) plus 1,254 subjects from 6 global collaborators. A de-identified subject ID, COVID-19 status, age in years and sex were almost always included in the sample metadata. Where available, HLA class I and class II types were taken from metadata supplied by the sample provider and were not determined by assay-based typing. The repertoires were made available in a free public database intended to serve as a resource for research on the immune response to SARS-CoV-2. Beyond this particular receptor, the publication reports: Clinical and demographic metadata were provided uncurated, with the amount varying by source and participant.

V lost 5 bases and J lost 10 bases; the stretch between them is 15 bases long. CDR1 SGHTA and CDR2 FQGTGA were looked up in the germline V gene. Its CDR3 holds 13 amino acids, cysteine through phenylalanine. Of all the DNA, just the CDR3 is kept, 39 bases in frame from base 1. The immunoSEQ Assay, a bias-controlled multiplex PCR, was used to amplify TCRbeta CDR3 regions from genomic DNA. Processing in the source paper ran as follows. Nucleated cell counts per sample were estimated from amplification of reference gene primers within the assay. Sequence reads were collapsed and filtered to measure the absolute abundance of every unique TCRbeta CDR3 rearrangement. For each sample, productive Simpson clonality was calculated as the square root of Simpson's diversity index across productive rearrangements. The source is immuneACCESS, and TCRdb retained only in-frame sequences with V and J called. Part of the clones is not carried over; for the studies checked, unresolved V genes explain less than half of this, and the remainder is unexplained. The DNA gave D and trimming, while V, J and clone size come from that table. The sample table contains around 260,000 clones; only one count was recorded for approximately 86% of them. The ten largest make up about 3.5% of the sample.

The sequence derives from a young man with active or convalescent COVID-19. Sequencing used peripheral blood. Recombination linked TRBV7-3 to TRBJ2-1; the best D guess is TRBD2, with 5 bases matching. The CDR3 here reads CASSRGHDREQFF. The nucleotide sequence is given as TGTGCCAGCAGCCGAGGGCATGATAGAGAGCAGTTCTTC.